Following are 16 T cell receptor beta chains from one sample sequenced in a study of human T cells and chemical hapten exposure. A single record per CDR3 protein comes from TCRdb applying MiXCR to the RACE reads. The sample includes under 300,000 distinct CDR3 sequences, 7.5% to 8% of them seen just once. Time point reported: pre-sensitization, week 0. The treatment is: therapeutic diphenylcyclopropenone sensitization with weekly scalp DPC. This sample comprised whole blood, obtained in connection with sensitization to the hapten diphenylcyclopropenone (DPC). All receptors derive from a young man with alopecia areata. Some clones in this sample may be carry-over from other donors' samples.

V gene TRBV5-5 combines with J gene TRBJ1-2, with 9 bases matching TRBD1. Per the germline V gene, CDR1 is SGHKS and CDR2 is YYEKEE (reference sequence). J lost 3 bases, V lost 4 bases, and 7 bases had no gene match. The CDR3 covers 15 residues. Here the CDR3 DNA reads TGTGCCAGCAGCGCACCGGGACAGGGACACTATGGCTACACCTTC. Translating gives CASSAPGQGHYGYTF. Full variable domain (missing parts from reference TRBV5-5 and TRBJ1-2): DAGVTQSPTHLIKTRGQQVTLRCSPISGHKSVSWYQQVLGQGPQFIFQYYEKEERGRGNFPDRFSARQFPNYSSELNVNALLLGDSALYLCASSAPGQGHYGYTFGSGTRLTVV.

CDR3 residues: CASSQVYVMGDGPPGANVLTF. CDR3 in DNA: TGCGCCAGCAGCCAAGTATATGTTATGGGGGACGGACCTCCTGGGGCCAACGTCCTGACTTTC. The V and J genes are TRBV4-3 and TRBJ2-6; D may be TRBD1 or TRBD2 (5 bases each). This CDR3 spans 21 amino acids. Trimming took 1 base from V and 2 from J, leaving 24 bases between them. In germline, CDR1 is LGHNA, CDR2 YSLEER.

This clonotype was counted ten times or more. The chain links TRBV7-2 to TRBJ2-1; possible D gene TRBD2, 7 bases. The CDR3 extends over 14 amino acids. Germline V CDR1 and CDR2: SGHTA, FQGNSA. V was pared by 1 base and J by 7 bases, with 11 bases between. The CDR3 is CASSLGGGSNEQFF. For the CDR3, the DNA is TGTGCCAGCAGCTTAGGCGGGGGCAGTAATGAGCAGTTCTTC. The complete variable domain, with remaining parts taken from reference TRBV7-2 and TRBJ2-1, reads GAGVSQSPSNKVTEKGKDVELRCDPISGHTALYWYRQSLGQGLEFLIYFQGNSAPDKSGLPSDRFSAERTGGSVSTLTIQRTQQEDSAVYLCASSLGGGSNEQFFGPGTRLTVL.

The rearrangement links TRBV10-3 to TRBJ2-2, with 7 bases identical to TRBD1. Trimming at V came to 4 bases and at J to 0 bases, leaving 2 bases not matched to a gene. Looked up from germline, CDR1 is ENHRY and CDR2 is SYGVKD. This CDR3 has 15 amino acids. CDR3 DNA sequence: TGTGCCATCAGTGGACAGGGCGCGAACACCGGGGAGCTGTTTTTT. Translated: CAISGQGANTGELFF.

This clonotype was picked up a small number of times. V is TRBV14 and J is TRBJ1-5, with 9 nucleotides matching TRBD1. Germline CDR1 SGHDN, CDR2 FVKESK. Trimming took 0 bases from V and 2 from J; bases not matched to a gene: 14. The CDR3 runs 20 residues. The CDR3 region is CASSQDKKWTGVRGNQPQHF. The CDR3 nucleotides are TGTGCCAGCAGCCAAGATAAGAAGTGGACAGGGGTAAGGGGCAATCAGCCCCAGCATTTT.

This clonotype occurred a few times. The chain has TRBV2 and TRBJ2-5, with D uncertain. The V and J ends lost 4 bases and 7 bases respectively, with 10 bases between them. The CDR3 totals 12 residues. Germline CDR1 is SNHLY and CDR2 is FYNNEI. The CDR3 here is CASSGLFATQYF. The CDR3 DNA reads as TGTGCCAGCAGTGGCTTATTTGCGACCCAGTACTTC.

The chain carries TRBV28 and TRBJ1-2; 7 bases line up with TRBD1. This CDR3 has 14 amino acids. The ends lost 6 bases at V and 0 bases at J; junction bases unmatched: 4. Looked up from germline, CDR1 is MDHEN and CDR2 is SYDVKM. In DNA, the CDR3 is TGTGCCAGCAGGACTGGGACAGCTAACTATGGCTACACCTTC. It yields the protein CASRTGTANYGYTF.

This clonotype was observed at least ten times. This sequence joins TRBV6-2 or TRBV6-3 and TRBJ2-3; 7 positions agree with TRBD1. The CDR3 runs 17 residues. Unmatched junction bases numbered 12, after V lost 4 bases and J lost 2 bases. From germline, CDR1 is MNHEY and CDR2 SVGEGT. The CDR3 DNA reads as TGTGCCAGCAGTTTAACCAGGGACAGCGTATTCACAGATACGCAGTATTTT. Residues: CASSLTRDSVFTDTQYF.

The V gene is TRBV20-1, the J gene TRBJ1-2; D gene unclear. Germline V gives CDR1 DFQATT, CDR2 SNEGSKA (reference sequence). Trimming removed 0 bases from V and 4 bases from J, with 18 bases in between. This CDR3 is 16 amino acids long. The CDR3 loop is CSARDNSRSPSYGYTF. The CDR3 DNA reads as TGCAGTGCTAGAGATAATTCCAGGAGCCCCTCCTATGGCTACACCTTC.

The rearrangement uses TRBV7-3 and TRBJ2-1; TRBD2 agrees at 10 bases. Trimming cost V 3 bases and J 4 bases; bases outside gene matches: 3. Germline V CDR1 and CDR2: SGHTA, FQGTGA. This CDR3 spans 15 amino acids. CDR3 sequence reads: CASSLLAGVYNEQFF. CDR3 nucleotides: TGTGCCAGCAGCTTGCTAGCGGGGGTGTACAATGAGCAGTTCTTC.

This clonotype was counted only a few times. The chain carries TRBV4-1 and TRBJ2-6, with D tentatively TRBD1 (5 bases). Germline CDR1 reads MGHRA; CDR2 reads YSYEKL. Trimming shortened V by 3 bases and J by 0 bases, and 15 bases separated the two germline ends. This CDR3 contains 18 residues. CDR3 DNA: TGCGCCAGCAGCCAGGGCAGGGTGGGCCCCTCTGGGGCCAACGTCCTGACTTTC. Protein product: CASSQGRVGPSGANVLTF.

As DNA, the CDR3 is TGCGCCAGCAGCCAAGTCATCACGGCCTACGAGCAGTACGTC. It codes for CASSQVITAYEQYV. The V gene is TRBV4-1, the J gene TRBJ2-7, with unresolved D. V was clipped by 1 base and J by 2 bases, with 9 bases between them. Germline CDR1 is MGHRA and CDR2 is YSYEKL. The CDR3 is 14 amino acids.

This clonotype was seen a few times. This chain uses TRBV20-1 with TRBJ2-4, with a weak D call TRBD2 (6 bases). Looked up from germline, CDR1 is DFQATT and CDR2 is SNEGSKA (reference sequence). The CDR3 loop spans 15 amino acids. V was shortened by 3 bases and J by 1 base, with 13 bases between the two germline ends. This CDR3 is CSASWGTRAKNIQYF. The CDR3 bases are TGCAGTGCTAGCTGGGGGACTCGCGCCAAAAACATTCAGTACTTC.

The rearrangement uses TRBV6-5 and TRBJ1-4; possible D gene TRBD1, 6 bases. CDR3 size: 16 residues. V lost 0 bases and J lost 6, with 14 bases in between. Germline CDR1 MNHEY, CDR2 SVGAGI. The CDR3 region is CASSYSKKGVHEKLFF. The CDR3 coding sequence is TGTGCCAGCAGTTACTCGAAGAAGGGGGTCCATGAAAAACTGTTTTTT.

This clonotype was observed many times. The chain joins TRBV29-1 to TRBJ1-1; D uncertain. Trimming removed 3 bases at V and 0 bases at J, with 8 bases between. Looked up from germline, CDR1 is SQVTM and CDR2 is ANQGSEA. The CDR3 extends over 13 amino acids. CDR3 amino acids: CSVEWIMNTEAFF. The CDR3 DNA sequence: TGCAGCGTTGAGTGGATAATGAACACTGAAGCTTTCTTT.

This clonotype occurred many times. This chain joins TRBV6-6 and TRBJ2-2; D unclear. The CDR3 contains 15 residues. Deletions cut 2 bases from V and 2 bases from J, with 9 bases between. Germline assignment: CDR1 MNHNY and CDR2 SVGAGI (reference sequence). The CDR3 region is CASSYRSINTGELFF. Here the CDR3 DNA reads TGTGCCAGCAGTTACCGATCAATTAACACCGGGGAGCTGTTTTTT.